Shown below are 26 T cell receptor beta chains from a single sample sequenced in a study of CD8 T cells in ankylosing spondylitis. Whole-study findings and limits: Characteristic of ankylosing spondylitis blood, it appeared, was a TCR beta motif comprising fewer than 10 highly homologous variants.

Via MiXCR, TCRdb re-called the 5' RACE reads, giving one row per CDR3 protein. The profile shows under 450,000 distinct CDR3 sequences, about a sixth of them singletons. Their recognized antigens are unknown. Sequenced input: blood, either unsorted or a sorted T cell fraction (not recorded which). The receptors derive from a male donor with ankylosing spondylitis.

The chain is built from TRBV7-6 and TRBJ2-3; TRBD2 is a possible D gene (5 bases). This CDR3 has 14 amino acids. Deletions cut 1 base from V and 4 bases from J, with 9 bases between. Germline loops: CDR1 SGHVS, CDR2 FNYEAQ. CDR3 DNA sequence: TGTGCCAGCAGCTTAGTGGATAGCGCAGATACGCAGTATTTT. This codes for CASSLVDSADTQYF.

V is TRBV5-1 and J is TRBJ2-1; 11 bases align to TRBD1. The germline V gene encodes CDR1 SGHRS and CDR2 YFSETQ. V dropped 1 base and J dropped 5; count of bases not matched to a gene: 8. The CDR3 totals 17 residues. The CDR3 spells CASSLSGQGAADNEQFF. CDR3 in DNA: TGCGCCAGCAGCTTGTCCGGACAGGGGGCGGCGGACAATGAGCAGTTCTTC.

J is TRBJ1-6 and V is TRBV6-2 or TRBV6-3; maybe TRBD1 (5 bases). Deletions cut 8 bases from V and 9 bases from J, with 20 bases between. The length of the CDR3 is 15 residues. Germline V gives CDR1 MNHEY, CDR2 SVGEGT. Here the CDR3 DNA reads TGTGCCAGCCAAGTTGGGACGTTGGGGGTTTCACCCCTCCACTTT. Residues: CASQVGTLGVSPLHF.

This clonotype was seen repeatedly, ten times or more. This chain connects TRBV3-1 to TRBJ1-2; D gene ambiguous. The CDR3 has 13 residues. The germline V gene has CDR1 LGHDT and CDR2 YNNKEL (reference sequence). The V gene lost 2 bases and the J gene lost 8 bases, with 12 bases spanning the gap. As DNA, the CDR3 is TGTGCCAGCAGCCAATCCGGCACGGGCGGCTACACCTTC. It specifies CASSQSGTGGYTF.

This clonotype was counted between two and nine times. V and J are TRBV7-2 and TRBJ2-7; the match to TRBD2 covers 9 bases. This CDR3 region has 14 residues. Germline V gene data show CDR1 as SGHTA and CDR2 as FQGNSA. Trimming at V came to 4 bases and at J to 3 bases, leaving 4 bases not matched to a gene. The CDR3 bases are TGTGCCAGCAGCTCTAGCGGGAATAACTACGAGCAGTACTTC. It encodes CASSSSGNNYEQYF.

In its sample, this clonotype was seen a few times. The V and J genes are TRBV20-1 and TRBJ2-3; D not resolved. The CDR3 totals 12 residues. The V gene lost 7 bases and the J gene lost 4 bases, with 12 bases spanning the gap. CDR1 and CDR2 (germline): DFQATT, SNEGSKA (reference sequence). CDR3 in amino acids: CSGAQGPDTQYF. The CDR3 bases are TGCAGTGGGGCCCAAGGGCCAGATACGCAGTATTTT.

The chain uses TRBV20-1 and TRBJ2-7, with 8 nucleotides matching TRBD2. Germline V gene lookup returns CDR1 DFQATT and CDR2 SNEGSKA (reference sequence). V shed 3 bases, J shed 7 bases, and the junction held 14 bases outside the gene matches. This CDR3 comprises 15 residues. The CDR3 bases are TGCAGTGCTAGTAGCGGGAACTCCCGGGGGAGGGAGCAGTACTTC. Translated, it gives CSASSGNSRGREQYF.

This clonotype was counted only a few times. The chain links TRBV5-1 to TRBJ2-7, with D perhaps TRBD1 or TRBD2 (7 bases each). The V gene's germline CDR1 is SGHRS and CDR2 YFSETQ. This CDR3 contains 16 residues. Trimming stripped 3 bases from V and 4 bases from J, with 20 bases between. The CDR3 DNA follows: TGCGCCAGCAGCTCCGGCCCTTCAGGGGGAGGGTACGAGCAGTACTTC. This codes for CASSSGPSGGGYEQYF.

V and J are TRBV20-1 and TRBJ2-1; TRBD1 might be the D (6 bases). V lost 5 bases and J 6 bases, leaving 11 bases between the germline ends. Per the germline V gene, CDR1 is DFQATT and CDR2 is SNEGSKA (reference sequence). CDR3 length: 12 residues. The CDR3 DNA sequence: TGCAGTGCTCCCGACAGGCTCAATGAGCAGTTCTTC. This codes for CSAPDRLNEQFF.

This clonotype has only a few counts. This chain connects TRBV18 to TRBJ1-5; no firm D call. Germline values: CDR1 KGHSH, CDR2 LQKENI. V lost 1 base and J lost 0, with 7 bases in between. CDR3 length: 15 residues. Written as DNA, the CDR3 is TGTGCCAGCTCACCACAGCTGGATAGCAATCAGCCCCAGCATTTT. It codes for CASSPQLDSNQPQHF. The full variable domain, rest sourced from reference TRBV18 and TRBJ1-5, is NAGVMQNPRHLVRRRGQEARLRCSPMKGHSHVYWYRQLPEEGLKFMVYLQKENIIDESGMPKERFSAEFPKEGPSILRIQQVVRGDSAAYFCASSPQLDSNQPQHFGDGTRLSIL.

V gene TRBV6-5 combines with J gene TRBJ2-5; D perhaps matches TRBD1 (6 bases). From germline, CDR1 is MNHEY and CDR2 SVGAGI. V was shortened by 0 bases and J by 5 bases, with 16 bases between the two germline ends. The CDR3 has 16 amino acids. Here the CDR3 reads CASSYSGAGPRETQYF. CDR3 nucleotides: TGTGCCAGCAGTTACTCGGGGGCCGGACCCAGGGAGACCCAGTACTTC.

The chain couples TRBV27 to TRBJ2-5, with 13 bases matching TRBD2. The germline gives CDR1 MNHEY, CDR2 SMNVEV (reference sequence). Trimming at V came to 5 bases and at J to 5 bases, leaving 8 bases not matched to a gene. The CDR3 totals 16 residues. CDR3 nucleotide sequence: TGTGCCAGCAGTCCTGGACTAGCGGGAGTATGGGAGACCCAGTACTTC. Protein product: CASSPGLAGVWETQYF.

The CDR3 loop is CATRPAGGDGYTF. CDR3 coding DNA: TGTGCCACCAGACCCGCGGGGGGGGATGGCTACACCTTC. V and J are TRBV6-1 and TRBJ1-2; tentatively, D is TRBD1 (5 bases). V was trimmed by 10 bases and J by 6 bases, leaving 18 bases between them. Germline V gives CDR1 MNHNS, CDR2 SASEGT. This CDR3 has 13 residues.

This clonotype was found a few times. The chain is built from TRBV20-1 and TRBJ1-2, with D maybe TRBD1 (5 bases). This CDR3 contains 14 residues. Germline V gene sequence: CDR1 DFQATT, CDR2 SNEGSKA (reference sequence). Trimming pared 6 bases from V and 4 bases from J, leaving 18 bases between. This CDR3 is CSATPTALGYGYTF. CDR3 coding DNA: TGCAGTGCGACACCGACAGCATTAGGCTATGGCTACACCTTC.

This clonotype showed up just a few times. The CDR3 nucleotides read TGTGCCAGCAGGACAACAGGTTTGAACACTGAAGCTTTCTTT. It encodes CASRTTGLNTEAFF. This sequence joins TRBV6-1 and TRBJ1-1; the D gene is possibly TRBD1 (5 bases). Trimming cost V 6 bases and J 0 bases, with 11 bases left between them. Germline lookup yields CDR1 MNHNS and CDR2 SASEGT. The CDR3 is 14 amino acids.

This clonotype was counted many times. The chain uses TRBV28 and TRBJ2-7; TRBD2 matches 11 bases. With V trimmed by 4 bases and J by 1 base, 3 bases remained unmatched. This CDR3 comprises 15 residues. Germline CDR1 and CDR2: MDHEN and SYDVKM. CDR3 amino acids: CASSSGTSGSYEQYF. The CDR3 DNA is TGTGCCAGCAGTTCTGGGACTAGCGGATCCTACGAGCAGTACTTC.

As for this clonotype: Being one base from a much bigger clone, this may be a read error. The chain links TRBV5-1 to TRBJ2-5; 7 bases agree with TRBD2. Germline assignment: CDR1 SGHRS and CDR2 YFSETQ. The CDR3 is 14 residues long. In nucleotides, the CDR3 is TGCGCCAGCAGCTTGGGACTAGCACAAGAGACCCGGTACTTC. Amino acids: CASSLGLAQETRYF.

This clonotype occurred many times. This chain links TRBV29-1 with TRBJ1-1; unclear D gene. Germline V CDR1 and CDR2: SQVTM, ANQGSEA. Trimming pared 3 bases from V and 11 bases from J, leaving 13 bases between. The length of the CDR3 is 11 residues. The chain's CDR3 is CSVEVRPNAFF. CDR3 bases: TGCAGCGTTGAGGTACGGCCTAACGCTTTCTTT.

This rearrangement joins TRBV5-1 to TRBJ2-2, with D perhaps TRBD2 (6 bases). Per germline, CDR1 SGHRS and CDR2 YFSETQ. CDR3 length: 18 amino acids. The V end lost 0 bases, the J end lost 0 bases, and 15 bases lay between the germline ends. The CDR3 region is CASSLGGVTGPNTGELFF. DNA for the CDR3: TGCGCCAGCAGCTTGGGGGGGGTCACCGGACCGAACACCGGGGAGCTGTTTTTT. The full variable domain, completed using reference TRBV5-1 and TRBJ2-2, is KAGVTQTPRYLIKTRGQQVTLSCSPISGHRSVSWYQQTPGQGLQFLFEYFSETQRNKGNFPGRFSGRQFSNSRSEMNVSTLELGDSALYLCASSLGGVTGPNTGELFFGEGSRLTVL.

The chain has TRBV11-2 and TRBJ2-7, with TRBD1 identical over 7 bases. The CDR3 has 14 amino acids. V shed 5 bases and J 2 bases; nucleotides not matched to a gene: 6. Germline-derived CDR1 and CDR2 are SGHAT and FQNNGV. CDR3 nucleotide sequence: TGTGCCAGCAGCATACGGGACAGAGCCTACGAGCAGTACTTC. It codes for CASSIRDRAYEQYF.

This clonotype was seen a few times. The genes are TRBV6-2 or TRBV6-3 and TRBJ2-6; D tentatively fits TRBD1 or TRBD2 (5 bases each). The CDR3 totals 16 residues. The germline gives CDR1 MNHEY, CDR2 SVGEGT. The V gene lost 6 bases and the J gene lost 0 bases, with 12 bases spanning the gap. The CDR3 loop is CASSKGRYSGANVLTF. For the CDR3, the DNA is TGTGCCAGCAGCAAGGGACGGTACTCTGGGGCCAACGTCCTGACTTTC.

This clonotype was seen many times. This sequence joins TRBV12-3 or TRBV12-4 and TRBJ1-1, with a weak D call TRBD1 (5 bases). Trimming shortened V by 2 bases and J by 1 base, and 8 bases separated the two germline ends. The CDR3 has 14 amino acids. The CDR3 here is CASSLWGPNTEAFF. In DNA form, the CDR3 reads TGTGCCAGCAGTTTATGGGGACCGAACACTGAAGCTTTCTTT.

The CDR3 loop is CSASQDRGKRNEQYF. The CDR3 coding sequence is TGCAGTGCATCTCAGGACAGGGGGAAAAGGAACGAGCAGTACTTC. The gene calls are TRBV20-1 and TRBJ2-7; 10 bases line up with TRBD1. V gave up 6 bases and J gave up 5 bases; unmatched junction bases: 13. This CDR3 has 15 amino acids. The germline V gene has CDR1 DFQATT and CDR2 SNEGSKA (reference sequence).

This clonotype came up a few times. The chain recombines TRBV2 with TRBJ2-1; 11 bases match TRBD1. The CDR3 spans 14 residues. CDR1 is SNHLY, CDR2 FYNNEI, per germline. V gave up 8 bases and J gave up 6 bases; unmatched junction bases: 6. CDR3 sequence (DNA): TGTGCCAGCGGGTCCGGGACAGGGGGCAATGAGCAGTTCTTC. Amino acids: CASGSGTGGNEQFF.

The V and J genes are TRBV29-1 and TRBJ1-2; D perhaps matches TRBD1 (6 bases). Germline V gives CDR1 SQVTM, CDR2 ANQGSEA. The length of the CDR3 is 12 residues. The ends were cut back, 6 bases at V and 2 bases at J, with 10 bases in the middle. The CDR3 nucleotides read TGCAGCGTGGGGACAAGCAACTATGGCTACACCTTC. It yields the protein CSVGTSNYGYTF.

The chain recombines TRBV5-6 with TRBJ2-1; D remains unclear. V lost 0 bases to trimming and J lost 5 bases, with 9 bases between them. Per germline, CDR1 SGHDT and CDR2 YYEEEE. The CDR3 sequence is 14 residues long. This CDR3 reads CASSLVPPNNEQFF. In DNA form, the CDR3 reads TGTGCCAGCAGCTTGGTTCCACCAAACAATGAGCAGTTCTTC.